The 18 T cell receptor beta chains below come from one sample, sequenced in a study of low-dose radiotherapy and immunotherapy resistance in tumors. Indicated time point: before trial treatment. TRAV and TRBV primers primed cDNA for both TCRalpha and TCRbeta. Amplification of TCRs used a constant-region primer and V-primer adapter for about 20 PCR cycles. Each CDR3 protein is one row after TCRdb ran MiXCR on the reads. Of 55,000 to 70,000 distinct CDR3 sequences detected, roughly 24% appear once; the ten largest clones hold around 5%. This sample comprised PBMCs, obtained before treatment. The receptors were sampled from a male donor with prostate cancer.

This clonotype was recorded many times. The genes are TRBV9 and TRBJ2-7, with TRBD1 matching 10 bases. The CDR3 is 15 residues long. V lost 4 bases and J lost 2; bases outside the gene matches: 6. Germline V CDR1 and CDR2: SGDLS, YYNGEE. The CDR3 nucleotides read TGTGCCAGCAGCCAGGGACAGGGGTCCCCCTACGAGCAGTACTTC. The encoded protein is CASSQGQGSPYEQYF.

In its sample, this clonotype was seen many times. The V call is TRBV29-1, the J call TRBJ2-7; 7 bases align to TRBD1. The CDR3 covers 12 residues. Germline CDR1 reads SQVTM; CDR2 reads ANQGSEA. J was trimmed by 4 bases and V by 4 bases; bases with no gene match: 4. Here the CDR3 reads CSVGQGGYEQYF. As DNA, the CDR3 is TGCAGCGTTGGACAGGGCGGTTACGAGCAGTACTTC.

This clonotype was seen repeatedly, ten times or more. V and J are TRBV6-2 or TRBV6-3 and TRBJ2-7; D remains ambiguous. The ends were cut back, 0 bases at V and 0 bases at J, with 6 bases in the middle. This CDR3 comprises 14 residues. Per germline, CDR1 MNHEY and CDR2 SVGEGT. The DNA of the CDR3 is TGTGCCAGCAGTTACTCGAGCTCCTCCTACGAGCAGTACTTC. Translation gives CASSYSSSSYEQYF.

At least ten counts were recorded for this clonotype. The V gene is TRBV9, the J gene TRBJ2-7; the D gene is possibly TRBD1 (6 bases). Germline lookup yields CDR1 SGDLS and CDR2 YYNGEE. V dropped 0 bases and J dropped 5 bases, with 12 bases sitting between them. The CDR3 sequence is 14 residues long. The CDR3 DNA sequence: TGTGCCAGCAGCGTAGGGGGCCAGGGGAACGAGCAGTACTTC. Amino acid sequence: CASSVGGQGNEQYF.

At least ten counts were recorded for this clonotype. The J gene is TRBJ1-1, the V gene TRBV29-1, with D unresolved. Germline V lookup: CDR1 SQVTM, CDR2 ANQGSEA. The CDR3 consists of 11 residues. V lost 6 bases, J lost 11 bases, and 16 bases lay in between. In nucleotides, the CDR3 is TGCAGCGTCCATCCGGGCCGGGAGGCTTTCTTT. It yields the protein CSVHPGREAFF. The full variable domain, completed using reference TRBV29-1 and TRBJ1-1, is SAVISQKPSRDICQRGTSLTIQCQVDSQVTMMFWYRQQPGQSLTLIATANQGSEATYESGFVIDKFPISRPNLTFSTLTVSNMSPEDSSIYLCSVHPGREAFFGQGTRLTVV.

The CDR3 region has the DNA TGCAGTGCTAGAGATGCCGGAGGTGGTAGTTCACCCCTCCACTTT. Amino acids: CSARDAGGGSSPLHF. V and J are TRBV20-1 and TRBJ1-6; D uncertain. V was trimmed by 0 bases and J by 9 bases, leaving 15 bases between them. The CDR3 is made up of 15 amino acids. From germline, CDR1 is DFQATT and CDR2 SNEGSKA (reference sequence).

This clonotype was observed at least ten times. The J gene is TRBJ2-7, the V gene TRBV6-2 or TRBV6-3, with D perhaps TRBD1 (7 bases). CDR3 length equals 14 residues. Trimming removed 3 bases from V and 2 bases from J, with 11 bases in between. CDR1 MNHEY and CDR2 SVGEGT come from the germline V gene. DNA of the CDR3: TGTGCCAGCAGTTATACAGGGGAGGCCTACGAGCAGTACTTC. Protein sequence: CASSYTGEAYEQYF.

This clonotype occurred many times. The chain carries TRBV20-1 and TRBJ2-3; 8 bases agree with TRBD2. With V trimmed by 1 base and J by 2 bases, 11 bases remained unmatched. The germline V gene encodes CDR1 DFQATT and CDR2 SNEGSKA (reference sequence). The CDR3 spans 17 residues. CDR3 in amino acids: CSARVPTSGDPTDTQYF. The CDR3 DNA is TGCAGTGCTAGAGTCCCTACTAGCGGAGACCCCACAGATACGCAGTATTTT.

The chain links TRBV28 to TRBJ1-1; tentative D call: TRBD1 (5 bases). The CDR3 sequence is 11 residues long. Trimming took off 7 bases at V and 4 bases at J, with 7 bases between the two ends. Germline V lookup: CDR1 MDHEN, CDR2 SYDVKM. As DNA, the CDR3 is TGTGCCAGCAACCAGGGCACTGAAGCTTTCTTT. It yields the protein CASNQGTEAFF.

About this clonotype: The junction differs from germline at one of its ends, possibly a read error. This rearrangement joins TRBV6-2 or TRBV6-3 to TRBJ2-1; 10 nucleotides agree with TRBD2. The length of the CDR3 is 13 residues. Per germline, CDR1 MNHEY and CDR2 SVGEGT. Here the CDR3 reads CASSYLLAGEGHF. The CDR3 DNA is TGTGCCAGCAGTTACCTCCTAGCGGGAGAAGGGCACTTC.

This clonotype was recorded many times. The V and J genes are TRBV29-1 and TRBJ2-5, with TRBD2 matching 13 bases. From germline, CDR1 is SQVTM and CDR2 ANQGSEA. CDR3 length: 14 amino acids. V gave up 6 bases and J gave up 4 bases; unmatched junction bases: 5. This CDR3 reads CSVTSGRASETQYF. The DNA for the CDR3 is TGCAGCGTAACTAGCGGGAGGGCCTCAGAGACCCAGTACTTC. The full variable domain, with the rest looked up from reference TRBV29-1 and TRBJ2-5, is SAVISQKPSRDICQRGTSLTIQCQVDSQVTMMFWYRQQPGQSLTLIATANQGSEATYESGFVIDKFPISRPNLTFSTLTVSNMSPEDSSIYLCSVTSGRASETQYFGPGTRLLVL.

About this clonotype itself: A far bigger clonotype differs at one base, so this is likely a read error. The rearrangement uses TRBV13 and TRBJ2-1, with 8 bases that match TRBD2. Losses at the gene ends were 5 bases for V and 10 bases for J; bases not matched to a gene: 16. The length of the CDR3 is 16 residues. Germline CDR1 reads PRHDT; CDR2 reads FYEKMQ (reference sequence). The CDR3 sequence: CASSQAPGTSTYEQFF. In DNA, the CDR3 is TGTGCCAGCAGCCAGGCACCCGGGACTAGTACCTACGAGCAGTTCTTC. Supplemented by reference TRBV13 and TRBJ2-1, the full variable domain reads AAGVIQSPRHLIKEKRETATLKCYPIPRHDTVYWYQQGPGQDPQFLISFYEKMQSDKGSIPDRFSAQQFSDYHSELNMSSLELGDSALYFCASSQAPGTSTYEQFFGPGTRLTVL.

This clonotype was counted at least ten times. The CDR3 DNA reads TGTGCCAGTAGTATTCCGACTGGAGTAGGACAGCCCCAGCATTTT. Translation gives CASSIPTGVGQPQHF. The V call is TRBV19, the J call TRBJ1-5, with unresolved D. The CDR3 runs to 15 residues. Germline V gene sequence: CDR1 LNHDA, CDR2 SQIVND (reference sequence). Trimming pared 3 bases from V and 7 bases from J, leaving 16 bases between.

This clonotype was detected only a few times. The V call is TRBV5-1, the J call TRBJ2-7; TRBD2 might be the D (5 bases). Per the germline V gene, CDR1 is SGHRS and CDR2 is YFSETQ. The CDR3 contains 16 residues. Trimming cost V 0 bases and J 0 bases, with 13 bases left between them. CDR3 region: CASSLGQRRPSYEQYF. In nucleotides, the CDR3 is TGCGCCAGCAGCTTGGGCCAGCGGAGACCCTCCTACGAGCAGTACTTC.

This clonotype was seen ten or more times. The chain uses TRBV20-1 and TRBJ2-5, with 9 nucleotides matching TRBD1. This CDR3 has 14 amino acids. Unmatched junction bases numbered 7, after V lost 3 bases and J lost 5 bases. Germline V lookup: CDR1 DFQATT, CDR2 SNEGSKA (reference sequence). The chain's CDR3 is CSASPGQGSETQYF. Here the CDR3 DNA reads TGCAGTGCTAGCCCGGGACAGGGATCGGAGACCCAGTACTTC.

This clonotype has ten or more counts. This chain links TRBV2 with TRBJ2-3; 12 positions agree with TRBD2. The CDR3 loop spans 14 amino acids. Looked up from germline, CDR1 is SNHLY and CDR2 is FYNNEI. Trimming cost V 7 bases and J 4 bases; bases outside gene matches: 3. CDR3 bases: TGTGCCAGCAAGGGGACTAGCGGGTCAGATACGCAGTATTTT. Its translation is CASKGTSGSDTQYF.

This chain links TRBV7-9 with TRBJ1-5; 7 nucleotides line up with TRBD1. The CDR3 covers 16 residues. V lost 0 bases and J lost 4; bases outside the gene matches: 6. From germline, CDR1 is SEHNR and CDR2 FQNEAQ (reference sequence). This CDR3 is CASSLATGRGNQPQHF. Written as DNA, the CDR3 is TGTGCCAGCAGCTTAGCGACAGGGAGGGGAAATCAGCCCCAGCATTTT. Complete variable domain (other parts from reference TRBV7-9 and TRBJ1-5): DTGVSQNPRHKITKRGQNVTFRCDPISEHNRLYWYRQTLGQGPEFLTYFQNEAQLEKSRLLSDRFSAERPKGSFSTLEIQRTEQGDSAMYLCASSLATGRGNQPQHFGDGTRLSIL.

This rearrangement joins TRBV28 to TRBJ1-1; 7 bases match TRBD1. The germline gives CDR1 MDHEN, CDR2 SYDVKM. The CDR3 sequence is 15 residues long. The junction had 4 bases not matched to a gene; V was cut back by 2 bases and J by 1 base. Written as DNA, the CDR3 is TGTGCCAGCAGTTTACCCGGGACAGAGAACACTGAAGCTTTCTTT. Translated: CASSLPGTENTEAFF.